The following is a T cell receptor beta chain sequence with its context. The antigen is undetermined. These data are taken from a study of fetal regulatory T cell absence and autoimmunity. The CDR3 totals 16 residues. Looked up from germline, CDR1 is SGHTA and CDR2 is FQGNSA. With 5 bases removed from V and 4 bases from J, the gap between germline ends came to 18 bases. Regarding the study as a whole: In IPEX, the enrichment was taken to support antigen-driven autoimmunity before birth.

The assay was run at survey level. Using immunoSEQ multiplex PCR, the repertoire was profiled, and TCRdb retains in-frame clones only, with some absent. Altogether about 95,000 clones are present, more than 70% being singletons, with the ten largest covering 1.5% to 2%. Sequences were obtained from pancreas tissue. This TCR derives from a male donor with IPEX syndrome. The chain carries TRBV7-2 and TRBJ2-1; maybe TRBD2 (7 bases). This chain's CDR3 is CASSPRGGGLYNEQFF. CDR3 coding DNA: TGTGCCAGCAGCCCAAGAGGGGGGGGCCTTTACAATGAGCAGTTCTTC.